Following are 15 T cell receptor beta chains from one sample sequenced in a study of cytomegalovirus exposure and HLA in healthy donors. It was with 60 Vbeta and 13 Jbeta primers that the PCR ran. Measured with immunoSEQ multiplex PCR; TCRdb has only the in-frame clones, and not every one. The table lists more than 150,000 clones, 77% of them singletons, with 1.4% in the top ten. Sequenced input: PBMCs. Source of these receptors: a man aged 18 to 35 in good health and CMV-seronegative.

The chain employs TRBV6-1 and TRBJ1-4; 8 bases align to TRBD1. Germline lookup yields CDR1 MNHNS and CDR2 SASEGT. V dropped 4 bases and J dropped 10; count of bases not matched to a gene: 17. The CDR3 contains 17 residues. CDR3 region: CASSGRDRGWGAGKLFF. In DNA form, the CDR3 reads TGTGCCAGCAGTGGGAGAGACAGGGGCTGGGGAGCCGGAAAACTGTTTTTT.

The V and J genes are TRBV5-5 and TRBJ1-1, with 10 bases lining up with TRBD1. The length of the CDR3 is 15 residues. V lost 9 bases and J lost 0; bases outside the gene matches: 8. CDR1 and CDR2 from the germline V gene are SGHKS and YYEKEE (reference sequence). The DNA for the CDR3 is TGTGCCACCCCACCGGGACAGGGGTTGAACACTGAAGCTTTCTTT. Its protein product is CATPPGQGLNTEAFF. The full variable domain, with the rest looked up from reference TRBV5-5 and TRBJ1-1, is DAGVTQSPTHLIKTRGQQVTLRCSPISGHKSVSWYQQVLGQGPQFIFQYYEKEERGRGNFPDRFSARQFPNYSSELNVNALLLGDSALYLCATPPGQGLNTEAFFGQGTRLTVV.

The chain couples TRBV5-1 to TRBJ2-3; TRBD1 is a possible D gene (5 bases). In germline, CDR1 is SGHRS, CDR2 YFSETQ. The CDR3 totals 16 residues. Trimming shortened V by 1 base and J by 0 bases, and 12 bases separated the two germline ends. The CDR3 reads CASSLSGRISTDTQYF. As DNA, the CDR3 is TGCGCCAGCAGCTTGTCAGGGCGAATTAGCACAGATACGCAGTATTTT.

This clone has only a few counts. This chain connects TRBV7-9 to TRBJ2-3, with 10 bases lining up with TRBD2. Germline CDR1 is SEHNR and CDR2 is FQNEAQ (reference sequence). The CDR3 consists of 15 residues. The V segment lost 7 bases and the J segment 2 bases; nucleotides outside the gene matches: 6. CDR3 protein: CASTSLAGLTDTQYF. DNA for the CDR3: TGTGCCAGCACCTCACTAGCGGGACTCACAGATACGCAGTATTTT.

The chain has TRBV30 and TRBJ2-5; a weak D match, TRBD2 (6 bases). The CDR3 consists of 14 residues. Germline-derived CDR1 and CDR2 are GTSNPN and SVGIG (reference sequence). Trimming removed 4 bases at V and 1 base at J, with 13 bases between. DNA for the CDR3: TGTGCCTGGACCTACGGGGGTGCCCAAGAGACCCAGTACTTC. Protein sequence: CAWTYGGAQETQYF.

The chain joins TRBV4-1 to TRBJ2-5, with 12 nucleotides matching TRBD2. The DNA matches TRBJ2-7 better at its end, which makes the J call doubtful. The CDR3 contains 16 residues. Looked up from germline, CDR1 is MGHRA and CDR2 is YSYEKL. As DNA, the CDR3 is TGCGCCAGCAGCCAAAGCACTAGCGGGGGGTTCTACGAGCAGTACTTC. This codes for CASSQSTSGGFYEQYF.

The gene calls are TRBV18 and TRBJ2-2; D is ambiguous. The CDR3 consists of 15 residues. Germline V gene sequence: CDR1 KGHSH, CDR2 LQKENI. Trimming took 5 bases from V and 2 from J, leaving 12 bases between them. The CDR3 loop reads CASSSLGPNTGELFF. The CDR3 DNA reads as TGTGCCAGCTCATCTCTGGGCCCAAACACCGGGGAGCTGTTTTTT.

The chain has TRBV7-9 and TRBJ2-7, with 8 bases identical to TRBD1. The V and J ends lost 1 base and 12 bases, in that order; junction bases with no gene match: 5. The CDR3 covers 12 residues. In germline, CDR1 is SEHNR, CDR2 FQNEAQ (reference sequence). CDR3 sequence (DNA): TGTGCCAGCAGCTTAGAGGACAGGGTGGCGTACTTC. This gives the protein CASSLEDRVAYF.

The V call is TRBV4-3, the J call TRBJ2-3, with D maybe TRBD2 (6 bases). Between the trimmed V and J ends, which lost 0 bases and 2 bases, there was a span of 12 bases. This CDR3 comprises 16 residues. Germline values: CDR1 LGHNA, CDR2 YSLEER. In DNA, the CDR3 is TGCGCCAGCAGCCAAGAGAGGGGACTGTACACAGATACGCAGTATTTT. Its protein product is CASSQERGLYTDTQYF.

The chain is built from TRBV7-3 and TRBJ2-3; perhaps TRBD2 as D (6 bases). The CDR3 is made up of 15 amino acids. The germline CDR1 and CDR2 sequences are SGHTA and FQGTGA. Trimming stripped 5 bases from V and 2 bases from J, with 14 bases between. The CDR3 sequence is CASSRHGGDTDTQYF. The CDR3 bases are TGTGCCAGCAGCCGTCACGGGGGAGACACAGATACGCAGTATTTT.

The V and J genes are TRBV7-2 and TRBJ1-2, with D perhaps matching TRBD1 (5 bases). V lost 3 bases to trimming and J lost 8 bases, with 19 bases between them. Germline-derived CDR1 and CDR2 are SGHTA and FQGNSA. This CDR3 spans 15 amino acids. The CDR3 loop reads CASSLDRQTRRGYTF. The CDR3 DNA sequence: TGTGCCAGCAGCTTGGACCGACAGACCCGTCGGGGCTACACCTTC.

The V gene is TRBV4-1, the J gene TRBJ2-3, with a possible D match to TRBD2 (5 bases). The CDR3 covers 15 residues. Trimming shortened V by 2 bases and J by 4 bases, and 13 bases separated the two germline ends. Germline loops: CDR1 MGHRA, CDR2 YSYEKL. CDR3 nucleotides: TGCGCCAGCAGCCAAAGCGGCTTATTCCCAGATACGCAGTATTTT. It encodes CASSQSGLFPDTQYF.

The rearrangement uses TRBV6-6 and TRBJ2-1; a weak D match, TRBD2 (6 bases). The CDR3 loop spans 16 amino acids. CDR1 is MNHNY, CDR2 SVGAGI, per germline (reference sequence). Trimming took 6 bases from V and 4 from J, leaving 19 bases between them. The CDR3 here is CASSLGGTRVYNEQFF. As DNA, the CDR3 is TGTGCCAGCAGCTTAGGTGGGACTCGAGTATACAATGAGCAGTTCTTC.

This clone was seen a few times. The chain joins TRBV19 to TRBJ1-4, with 10 bases that match TRBD1. Germline CDR1 and CDR2: LNHDA and SQIVND (reference sequence). This CDR3 comprises 16 residues. V trimming: 2 bases; J trimming: 7 bases; junction bases outside the gene matches: 7. CDR3 sequence (DNA): TGTGCCAGTAGTATACTTGGGACAGGGGTCAGTGAAAAACTGTTTTTT. As protein: CASSILGTGVSEKLFF.

V is TRBV5-1 and J is TRBJ1-4; the match to TRBD1 covers 7 bases. After removal of 0 bases from V and 7 bases from J, the junction contained 6 bases not matched to a gene. The germline CDR1 and CDR2 sequences are SGHRS and YFSETQ. The CDR3 loop spans 15 amino acids. The CDR3 here is CASSLAETGFEKLFF. The CDR3, as DNA: TGCGCCAGCAGCTTGGCCGAGACAGGGTTTGAAAAACTGTTTTTT. Full variable domain (remainder filled in from reference TRBV5-1 and TRBJ1-4): KAGVTQTPRYLIKTRGQQVTLSCSPISGHRSVSWYQQTPGQGLQFLFEYFSETQRNKGNFPGRFSGRQFSNSRSEMNVSTLELGDSALYLCASSLAETGFEKLFFGSGTQLSVL.